This is a list of T cell receptor beta chains from one sample in a study of T-cell reconstitution after alpha-beta-depleted transplantation in children. TCRdb fed the PCR reads into MiXCR, producing one record per CDR3 protein. The repertoire consists of 250,000 to 400,000 distinct CDR3 sequences, with about a quarter occurring once and the leading ten covering approximately 9.9%. The sequenced sample was PBMCs, mostly from graft donor cells, obtained 180 days after TCRalphabeta/CD19-depleted stem cell transplant. Receptors originate from a male patient younger than 18 who had a stem cell transplant for acute lymphoblastic leukemia, so the T cells may come from the graft donor. Both conserved end residues are part of each CDR3. Fields, in order: V gene, D gene, clone size, J gene, CDR3 protein, CDR3 DNA. A D gene is named only where the DNA matches it firmly. For some rows the clone size is stated as once, few or many, or as a class when expanded; others skip it.

TRBV7-3	NA	few	TRBJ2-5	CASSSLTLQETQYF	TGTGCCAGCAGCTCCTTGACACTCCAAGAGACCCAGTACTTC
TRBV29-1	NA	many	TRBJ2-3	CSVRTPQRADTQYF	TGCAGCGTTAGGACCCCGCAGCGGGCAGATACGCAGTATTTT
TRBV20-1	NA	NA	TRBJ2-1	CSVPTNNEQFF	TGCAGTGTTCCGACGAACAATGAGCAGTTCTTC
TRBV5-1	NA	NA	TRBJ2-7	CASSSISNSYEQYF	TGCGCCAGCAGCTCTATATCGAACTCCTACGAGCAGTACTTC
TRBV29-1	TRBD1	NA	TRBJ1-2	CSVRRRQGIVGNYGYTF	TGCAGCGTAAGACGCAGACAGGGGATCGTCGGGAACTATGGCTACACCTTC
TRBV4-2	NA	NA	TRBJ1-4	CASSQDPQGSSNEKLFF	TGTGCCAGCAGCCAAGACCCACAGGGCAGCTCTAATGAAAAACTGTTTTTT
TRBV27	NA	NA	TRBJ2-1	CASSFRWSTLTYNEQFF	TGTGCCAGCAGTTTTCGTTGGAGCACTTTAACCTACAATGAGCAGTTCTTC
TRBV2	TRBD1	NA	TRBJ2-7	CASNAPGQAFYEQYF	TGTGCCAGCAATGCCCCCGGACAGGCTTTCTACGAGCAGTACTTC
TRBV7-3	NA	few	TRBJ1-5	CASSPQKARGGNQPQHF	TGTGCCAGCAGCCCCCAAAAGGCCAGGGGCGGCAATCAGCCCCAGCATTTT
TRBV5-1	TRBD2	few	TRBJ2-1	CASSLSAGVWNEQFF	TGCGCCAGCAGCTTATCTGCGGGAGTCTGGAATGAGCAGTTCTTC
TRBV11-2	NA	NA	TRBJ2-1	CASSLWVSGPGRDEQFF	NA
TRBV4-1	TRBD2	few	TRBJ2-2	CASSHEAGNTGELFF	TGCGCCAGCAGCCACGAAGCGGGAAACACCGGGGAGCTGTTTTTT
TRBV20-1	TRBD1	NA	TRBJ1-1	CSARDFSTGVNTEAFF	TGCAGTGCTAGAGATTTTAGTACAGGGGTGAACACTGAAGCTTTCTTT
TRBV10-3	NA	many	TRBJ2-2	CAISESGLNTGELFF	TGTGCCATCAGTGAGTCTGGACTTAACACCGGGGAGCTGTTTTTT
TRBV27	NA	few	TRBJ2-5	CASSIGIQETQYF	TGTGCCAGCAGTATAGGGATCCAAGAGACCCAGTACTTC
TRBV18	TRBD2	few	TRBJ2-1	CASSPGLARDEQFF	TGTGCCAGCTCACCAGGACTAGCGAGGGATGAGCAGTTCTTC
TRBV7-3	TRBD2	many	TRBJ2-7	CASSPSGTYEQYF	TGTGCCAGCAGCCCTAGCGGCACCTACGAGCAGTACTTC
TRBV21-1	NA	NA	TRBJ2-2	CASSKVETGGPGELFF	TGTGCCAGCAGCAAAGTGGAAACAGGGGGCCCCGGGGAGCTGTTTTTT
TRBV12-3/TRBV12-4	TRBD2	few	TRBJ2-1	CASSFRARQWTSGSLLGSYNEQFF	TGTGCCAGCAGTTTCCGCGCTAGACAATGGACTAGCGGGAGCCTTCTAGGCTCCTACAATGAGCAGTTCTTC
TRBV27	NA	few	TRBJ2-5	CASSLGYRAAQYF	TGTGCCAGCAGCTTAGGATACAGGGCCGCCCAGTACTTC
TRBV20-1	TRBD2	NA	TRBJ2-1	CSARGTSGYEEQFF	TGCAGTGCTAGGGGGACTAGCGGCTATGAGGAGCAGTTCTTC
TRBV12-3/TRBV12-4	NA	many	TRBJ1-2	CASSLRGGYTF	TGTGCCAGCAGCCTCCGGGGTGGCTACACCTTC
TRBV20-1	NA	few	TRBJ2-7	CSARGQGFRGYEQYF	TGCAGTGCTAGGGGTCAGGGGTTTCGGGGATACGAGCAGTACTTC
TRBV4-2	NA	few	TRBJ1-4	CASSQIDGKLFF	TGTGCCAGCAGCCAAATAGACGGAAAACTGTTTTTT
TRBV20-1	NA	NA	TRBJ1-4	CSAPQGLGEKLFF	TGCAGTGCTCCCCAGGGGCTGGGGGAAAAACTGTTTTTT
TRBV2	NA	NA	TRBJ2-1	CASMPPGATYNEQFF	TGTGCCAGCATGCCCCCCGGTGCCACCTACAATGAGCAGTTCTTC
TRBV3-1	TRBD2	NA	TRBJ2-7	CASRPSGAYEQYF	TGTGCCAGCAGACCTAGCGGGGCCTACGAGCAGTACTTC
TRBV7-3	NA	few	TRBJ2-5	CASSLGGYPRETQYF	TGTGCCAGCAGCTTAGGCGGGTACCCGCGAGAGACCCAGTACTTC
TRBV3-1	NA	few	TRBJ1-2	CASSHRTARGGYTF	TGTGCCAGCAGCCACCGGACTGCCCGGGGTGGCTACACCTTC
TRBV9	TRBD1	NA	TRBJ2-2	CASSATGVPTGELFF	TGTGCCAGCAGCGCGACAGGGGTGCCCACCGGGGAGCTGTTTTTT
TRBV20-1	NA	NA	TRBJ2-5	CSASAPDRLRETQYF	TGCAGTGCTAGCGCCCCCGACAGGCTCCGGGAGACCCAGTACTTC
TRBV27	TRBD1	NA	TRBJ2-5	CASSLRDRDETQYF	TGTGCCAGCAGTTTGAGGGACAGGGACGAGACCCAGTACTTC
TRBV6-1	NA	many	TRBJ1-1	CASSLPGGRTEAFF	TGTGCCAGCAGCCTACCCGGGGGGAGGACTGAAGCTTTCTTT